This T cell receptor beta chain was captured in a study of identical twins. Overall study findings and caveats: Monozygotic twins shared more out-of-frame TCR alpha than recombination models predicted. With abundant cord blood beta clonotypes, insertions were fewer; memory repertoires showed no such pattern.

It was template switching that added a universal primer site, and there were unique molecular identifiers on the cDNA. TCRdb itself ran the 5' RACE reads through MiXCR, one entry per CDR3 protein. The sample carries some 1,600,000 distinct CDR3 sequences, around 33% recorded once. V lost 3 bases, J lost 5 bases, and 10 bases stayed unmatched. This CDR3 region has 17 residues. The germline CDR1 and CDR2 sequences are MGHDK and SYGVNS. As to this clonotype: Its antigen is unknown.

Only healthy Caucasians were enrolled as donors. The TCR was taken from a newborn girl in good health. V is TRBV25-1 and J is TRBJ2-5; TRBD2 agrees at 12 bases. The sequenced sample consisted of cord blood. The CDR3 DNA sequence: TGTGCCAGCAGTGAGCGGCGACTAGCGGGAGTTATGGAGACCCAGTACTTC. Its translation: CASSERRLAGVMETQYF. Combining the CDR3 with reference TRBV25-1 and TRBJ2-5 gives the whole variable domain EADIYQTPRYLVIGTGKKITLECSQTMGHDKMYWYQQDPGMELHLIHYSYGVNSTEKGDLSSESTVSRIRTEHFPLTLESARPSHTSQYLCASSERRLAGVMETQYFGPGTRLLVL.